Listed here are 24 T cell receptor beta chains from one sample, sequenced in a study of T cell changes during pregnancy in multiple sclerosis. TCRdb's table, derived via immunoSEQ multiplex PCR, lists solely in-frame clones and lacks some. The repertoire holds 45,000 to 70,000 clones, about 90% seen once, with roughly 0.19% in the top ten. Material: CD4+ T cells from peripheral blood mononuclear cells, obtained in the second trimester of pregnancy. These receptors were collected from a female donor with multiple sclerosis, enrolled in a pregnancy study.

The chain employs TRBV19 and TRBJ2-3, with 8 bases that match TRBD1. The length of the CDR3 is 15 residues. Germline loops: CDR1 LNHDA, CDR2 SQIVND (reference sequence). Trimming cost V 3 bases and J 1 base; bases outside gene matches: 3. DNA for the CDR3: TGTGCCAGTAGTATCCCGGGACAGGGCACAGATACGCAGTATTTT. It is translated as CASSIPGQGTDTQYF.

This chain joins TRBV5-1 and TRBJ2-1; 7 bases fit TRBD2. CDR1 and CDR2 from the germline V gene are SGHRS and YFSETQ. The V and J ends lost 7 bases and 2 bases, in that order; junction bases with no gene match: 9. The CDR3 has 15 amino acids. DNA of the CDR3: TGCGCCAGCCGTATGGGACTACAGACCTACAATGAGCAGTTCTTC. It codes for CASRMGLQTYNEQFF.

This clone occurred once. This chain connects TRBV28 to TRBJ1-5; TRBD1 aligns across 8 bases. The trim removed 5 bases at V and 7 bases at J, leaving 10 bases unmatched. Germline CDR1 and CDR2: MDHEN and SYDVKM. The CDR3 covers 15 residues. The CDR3 sequence: CASSPRTGWEQPQHF. The DNA for the CDR3 is TGTGCCAGCAGTCCGCGGACAGGGTGGGAGCAGCCCCAGCATTTT. Filled out from reference TRBV28 and TRBJ1-5, the complete variable domain reads DVKVTQSSRYLVKRTGEKVFLECVQDMDHENMFWYRQDPGLGLRLIYFSYDVKMKEKGDIPEGYSVSREKKERFSLILESASTNQTSMYLCASSPRTGWEQPQHFGDGTRLSIL.

Only one count was recorded for this clone. The genes are TRBV28 and TRBJ2-7, with TRBD1 identical over 7 bases. Germline loops: CDR1 MDHEN, CDR2 SYDVKM. CDR3 length: 16 residues. Trimming cost V 5 bases and J 5 bases; bases outside gene matches: 15. CDR3 residues: CASSGRDRTGRHEQYF. For the CDR3, the DNA is TGTGCCAGCAGTGGGCGCGACCGGACAGGTCGGCACGAGCAGTACTTC.

The chain uses TRBV7-2 and TRBJ2-3; 9 positions match TRBD2. The trim removed 5 bases at V and 0 bases at J, leaving 6 bases unmatched. CDR3 length: 16 residues. Germline lookup yields CDR1 SGHTA and CDR2 FQGNSA. The CDR3 sequence is CASSRYSGSSTDTQYF. CDR3 in DNA: TGTGCCAGCAGCCGTTATAGCGGGAGCAGCACAGATACGCAGTATTTT. Full variable domain (missing parts from reference TRBV7-2 and TRBJ2-3): GAGVSQSPSNKVTEKGKDVELRCDPISGHTALYWYRQSLGQGLEFLIYFQGNSAPDKSGLPSDRFSAERTGGSVSTLTIQRTQQEDSAVYLCASSRYSGSSTDTQYFGPGTRLTVL.

This clone has only one observation. This rearrangement joins TRBV2 to TRBJ2-2, with D possibly matching TRBD1 (5 bases). The germline V and J ends were trimmed by 4 bases and 4 bases, with 13 bases remaining between them. This CDR3 is built from 15 residues. Germline V gives CDR1 SNHLY, CDR2 FYNNEI. The CDR3 spells CASSAQGMSTGELFF. In nucleotides, the CDR3 is TGTGCCAGCAGTGCCCAGGGTATGAGCACCGGGGAGCTGTTTTTT.

The V gene is TRBV6-6, the J gene TRBJ1-5; TRBD1 matches at 7 bases. J was trimmed by 3 bases and V by 6 bases; bases with no gene match: 8. CDR1 MNHNY and CDR2 SVGAGI come from the germline V gene (reference sequence). CDR3 size: 15 residues. This chain's CDR3 is CASSYGTALNQPQHF. The CDR3 DNA follows: TGTGCCAGCAGCTATGGGACAGCCCTCAATCAGCCCCAGCATTTT.

This rearrangement joins TRBV30 to TRBJ2-5, with D possibly TRBD1 on 6 matching bases. Germline V gene data show CDR1 as GTSNPN and CDR2 as SVGIG (reference sequence). The V and J ends lost 3 bases and 5 bases respectively, with 19 bases between them. The CDR3 totals 15 residues. The CDR3 nucleotides are TGTGCCTGGAGGCATTCTCCCGGACAGCGGGAGACCCAGTACTTC. Amino acids: CAWRHSPGQRETQYF.

The V call is TRBV6-9, the J call TRBJ2-1; 8 bases align to TRBD1. Trimming at V came to 8 bases and at J to 7 bases, leaving 13 bases not matched to a gene. Germline V gene sequence: CDR1 MNHGY, CDR2 SVAAGI. CDR3 length: 15 amino acids. The CDR3 here is CASPMEGQVDNEQFF. Here the CDR3 DNA reads TGTGCCAGCCCCATGGAGGGACAGGTTGATAATGAGCAGTTCTTC.

The CDR3 region is CSGHPLAGGDTQYF. In DNA form, the CDR3 reads TGCAGCGGCCATCCACTAGCGGGGGGGGATACGCAGTATTTT. The chain has TRBV29-1 and TRBJ2-3; 13 bases fit TRBD2. Germline V CDR1 and CDR2: SQVTM, ANQGSEA. The length of the CDR3 is 14 residues. V gave up 7 bases and J gave up 6 bases; unmatched junction bases: 7.

This rearrangement joins TRBV5-1 to TRBJ1-2; TRBD1 matches at 9 bases. The germline V gene has CDR1 SGHRS and CDR2 YFSETQ. The CDR3 is made up of 15 amino acids. The V segment lost 4 bases and the J segment 6 bases; nucleotides outside the gene matches: 10. The CDR3 region is CASSPRTGGRDGYTF. The CDR3 DNA reads TGCGCCAGCAGCCCTCGAACAGGGGGCAGGGATGGCTACACCTTC.

The V gene is TRBV5-1, the J gene TRBJ2-5, with 10 positions matching TRBD2. Germline assignment: CDR1 SGHRS and CDR2 YFSETQ. Trimming removed 2 bases from V and 0 bases from J; junction bases left unmatched: 7. This CDR3 contains 17 residues. Here the CDR3 reads CASSFVGTSAYQETQYF. The CDR3 DNA follows: TGCGCCAGCAGCTTCGTCGGGACTAGCGCGTACCAAGAGACCCAGTACTTC.

The gene calls are TRBV5-1 and TRBJ1-2; 8 nucleotides align to TRBD1. Germline V gives CDR1 SGHRS, CDR2 YFSETQ. The CDR3 consists of 15 residues. With 3 bases clipped from V and 4 bases from J, the junction kept 8 bases outside the gene matches. The CDR3 DNA follows: TGCGCCAGCAGCTCCGGGACAGGCGGCGCCTATGGCTACACCTTC. Its translation: CASSSGTGGAYGYTF.

The chain is built from TRBV2 and TRBJ2-1; a weak D match, TRBD2 (6 bases). Germline V gene lookup returns CDR1 SNHLY and CDR2 FYNNEI. Deletions cut 6 bases from V and 3 bases from J, with 12 bases between. This CDR3 comprises 14 residues. The CDR3 nucleotides are TGTGCCAGCAGCCTCGGGACTTACTACAATGAGCAGTTCTTC. This encodes CASSLGTYYNEQFF.

The J gene is TRBJ1-5, the V gene TRBV10-2; possible D gene TRBD1, 5 bases. This CDR3 is 12 amino acids long. CDR1 WSHSY and CDR2 SAAADI come from the germline V gene. The V end was cut by 5 bases, the J end by 7 bases, with 9 bases between. CDR3 DNA: TGCGCCAGCAGTCAGGGTGAGCAGCCCCAGCATTTT. This gives the protein CASSQGEQPQHF.

This clone was seen a handful of times. V usage is TRBV2 and J usage is TRBJ1-5, with D possibly matching TRBD1 (5 bases). The CDR3 loop spans 16 amino acids. V lost 2 bases to trimming and J lost 7 bases, with 18 bases between them. Germline V lookup: CDR1 SNHLY, CDR2 FYNNEI. As DNA, the CDR3 is TGTGCCAGCAGTGAACGGTATAGGGGAGGTGGACAGCCCCAGCATTTT. Protein: CASSERYRGGGQPQHF.

V usage is TRBV5-1 and J usage is TRBJ1-3; a possible D gene is TRBD1 (6 bases). V dropped 0 bases and J dropped 3 bases, with 13 bases sitting between them. The CDR3 is 16 residues long. Germline CDR1 and CDR2: SGHRS and YFSETQ. In DNA, the CDR3 is TGCGCCAGCAGCTTGGGGATCGGGGGGCTTGGAAACACCATATATTTT. Amino acid sequence: CASSLGIGGLGNTIYF.

The rearrangement links TRBV28 to TRBJ1-3; tentative D call: TRBD1 (6 bases). CDR3 length: 16 amino acids. Germline V gene sequence: CDR1 MDHEN, CDR2 SYDVKM. The V gene lost 6 bases and the J gene lost 0 bases, with 15 bases spanning the gap. The chain's CDR3 is CASRRARGFSGNTIYF. The CDR3 nucleotides are TGTGCCAGCAGGAGAGCCAGGGGATTCTCTGGAAACACCATATATTTT.

The rearrangement joins TRBV6-6 to TRBJ1-2, with D perhaps TRBD1 (6 bases). The CDR3 extends over 14 amino acids. The germline V and J ends were trimmed by 5 bases and 2 bases, with 12 bases remaining between them. Germline CDR1 and CDR2: MNHNY and SVGAGI (reference sequence). DNA of the CDR3: TGTGCCAGCAGTAATTTGGGGGCGAACTATGGCTACACCTTC. Amino acid sequence: CASSNLGANYGYTF.

The genes are TRBV6-5 and TRBJ1-2, with 8 bases fitting TRBD1. The CDR3 totals 15 residues. The ends lost 3 bases at V and 3 bases at J; junction bases unmatched: 6. Germline V gene data show CDR1 as MNHEY and CDR2 as SVGAGI. The CDR3 nucleotides read TGTGCCAGCAGTTATCGGACAGGGTTGGACTATGGCTACACCTTC. Translation: CASSYRTGLDYGYTF.

In DNA form, the CDR3 reads TGTGCCAGCTCACCGACAGGGTCGGAGCCCCAGCATTTT. This sequence encodes CASSPTGSEPQHF. The chain is built from TRBV18 and TRBJ1-5, with 7 bases fitting TRBD1. The V and J ends lost 3 bases and 8 bases, in that order; junction bases with no gene match: 4. The CDR3 spans 13 residues. Germline loops: CDR1 KGHSH, CDR2 LQKENI.

V usage is TRBV10-3 and J usage is TRBJ2-5, with 8 bases matching TRBD1. V gave up 3 bases and J gave up 4 bases; unmatched junction bases: 10. The CDR3 contains 16 residues. Germline V gene lookup returns CDR1 ENHRY and CDR2 SYGVKD. CDR3 loop: CAISDQGRGPRETQYF. CDR3 bases: TGTGCCATCAGTGACCAGGGCAGGGGGCCTCGAGAGACCCAGTACTTC.

The V gene is TRBV7-7, the J gene TRBJ1-2; weak D call: TRBD1 (6 bases). V was cut by 5 bases and J by 2 bases, with 15 bases left in between. Germline CDR1 is SSHAT and CDR2 is FNYEAQ (reference sequence). The CDR3 is made up of 15 amino acids. This CDR3 is CASSPLRQGNYGYTF. CDR3 DNA sequence: TGTGCCAGCAGCCCCTTGAGGCAGGGGAACTATGGCTACACCTTC.

V and J are TRBV30 and TRBJ1-4; possibly TRBD1 for D (5 bases). This CDR3 spans 12 amino acids. Looked up from germline, CDR1 is GTSNPN and CDR2 is SVGIG (reference sequence). Trimming removed 1 base from V and 6 bases from J, with 6 bases in between. The CDR3 region has the DNA TGTGCCTGGAGTGCAGGGCATGAAAAACTGTTTTTT. It codes for CAWSAGHEKLFF.